One and the same sample provided the 14 T cell receptor beta chains below, sequenced in a study of shared clonotypes between healthy human individuals. Data came from immunoSEQ multiplex PCR; TCRdb stores just in-frame clones and leaves some out. The data contain under 600,000 clones, roughly 85% of them singletons. The sequenced sample was PBMCs. The receptors here all came from a woman in her thirties or forties in good health. Some clones in this sample may be carry-over from other donors' samples.

CDR3 DNA: TGTGCCACCACCCTCCTTAGTTACGGTCCCCCCCACGAGCAGTACTTC. Protein sequence: CATTLLSYGPPHEQYF. The chain joins TRBV15 to TRBJ2-7; D gene ambiguous. Germline CDR1 is LNHNV and CDR2 is YYDKDF (reference sequence). This CDR3 is 16 amino acids long. Trimming pared 7 bases from V and 5 bases from J, leaving 24 bases between.

The table lists this clone with a few counts. The CDR3 spells CASSVGPTGTGGEQYF. CDR3 coding DNA: TGTGCCAGCAGCGTAGGCCCCACTGGGACAGGCGGCGAGCAGTACTTC. V gene TRBV9 combines with J gene TRBJ2-7, with 8 nucleotides matching TRBD1. After removal of 0 bases from V and 6 bases from J, the junction contained 11 bases not matched to a gene. Germline values: CDR1 SGDLS, CDR2 YYNGEE. The CDR3 spans 16 residues.

As regards this clone: One end of the junction is discordant with germline, which a read error may explain. V gene TRBV7-7 combines with J gene TRBJ2-7, with D possibly matching TRBD2 (6 bases). The CDR3 spans 14 residues. Germline V gene lookup returns CDR1 SSHAT and CDR2 FNYEAQ (reference sequence). In DNA, the CDR3 is TGTGCTAGCAGCTTAGACGGGAGCTCCTACGAGCAGTACTTC. This sequence encodes CASSLDGSSYEQYF.

The V call is TRBV19, the J call TRBJ1-4; 7 bases are a match to TRBD1. J was trimmed by 4 bases and V by 6 bases; bases with no gene match: 11. Germline V gene sequence: CDR1 LNHDA, CDR2 SQIVND (reference sequence). The CDR3 spans 16 residues. CDR3 sequence reads: CASSPLGQPSNEKLFF. For the CDR3, the DNA is TGTGCCAGTAGCCCCTTGGGACAGCCAAGTAATGAAAAACTGTTTTTT.

This chain uses TRBV7-2 with TRBJ2-1; D remains ambiguous. V shed 4 bases and J shed 9 bases, with 10 bases lying between them. The CDR3 totals 12 residues. Per the germline V gene, CDR1 is SGHTA and CDR2 is FQGNSA. The CDR3 loop reads CASSSLGIEQFF. DNA of the CDR3: TGTGCCAGCAGCTCCCTCGGTATTGAGCAGTTCTTC. Full variable domain (remainder filled in from reference TRBV7-2 and TRBJ2-1): GAGVSQSPSNKVTEKGKDVELRCDPISGHTALYWYRQSLGQGLEFLIYFQGNSAPDKSGLPSDRFSAERTGGSVSTLTIQRTQQEDSAVYLCASSSLGIEQFFGPGTRLTVL.

This clone was observed a single time. The V and J genes are TRBV7-2 and TRBJ2-5, with a possible D match to TRBD2 (6 bases). The length of the CDR3 is 15 residues. Trimming left V 1 base short and J 5 bases short, with 14 bases between. Germline values: CDR1 SGHTA, CDR2 FQGNSA. In DNA form, the CDR3 reads TGTGCCAGCAGCTTAGTTGCGACTAGTGGGGAGACCCAGTACTTC. Translated: CASSLVATSGETQYF.

This chain links TRBV10-2 with TRBJ2-1; a possible D gene is TRBD2 (7 bases). CDR1 and CDR2 from the germline V gene are WSHSY and SAAADI. CDR3 length: 16 residues. The V gene lost 8 bases and the J gene lost 0 bases, with 17 bases spanning the gap. CDR3 in amino acids: CASGGATVGSYNEQFF. Written as DNA, the CDR3 is TGCGCCAGCGGGGGGGCGACGGTCGGCTCCTACAATGAGCAGTTCTTC.

The CDR3 loop reads CAISEAGGHTEAFF. The CDR3 DNA is TGTGCCATCAGTGAGGCGGGAGGGCACACTGAAGCTTTCTTT. The chain is built from TRBV10-3 and TRBJ1-1; D ambiguous. Trimming pared 2 bases from V and 3 bases from J, leaving 10 bases between. CDR1 and CDR2 (germline): ENHRY, SYGVKD. This CDR3 has 14 amino acids.

The chain employs TRBV11-1 and TRBJ1-1; 8 nucleotides match TRBD1. CDR1 is SGHAT and CDR2 is FQDESV in the germline V gene (reference sequence). The V segment lost 5 bases and the J segment 5 bases; nucleotides outside the gene matches: 4. The CDR3 contains 13 residues. For the CDR3, the DNA is TGTGCCAGCAGCCGGGACAGGAATACTGAAGCTTTCTTT. The encoded protein is CASSRDRNTEAFF.

This chain connects TRBV27 to TRBJ2-1, with D perhaps being TRBD1 or TRBD2 (5 bases each). The V gene's germline CDR1 is MNHEY and CDR2 SMNVEV (reference sequence). The CDR3 consists of 13 residues. Trimming shortened V by 6 bases and J by 4 bases, and 10 bases separated the two germline ends. CDR3 bases: TGTGCCAGCAGGGGTGGGGGATACAATGAGCAGTTCTTC. This sequence encodes CASRGGGYNEQFF.

The chain links TRBV19 to TRBJ1-1; 11 nucleotides line up with TRBD1. Germline V gene data show CDR1 as LNHDA and CDR2 as SQIVND (reference sequence). V dropped 6 bases and J dropped 5; count of bases not matched to a gene: 5. This CDR3 comprises 14 residues. The CDR3 loop is CASSWDRGSTEAFF. CDR3 bases: TGTGCCAGTAGCTGGGACAGGGGGAGTACTGAAGCTTTCTTT.

J is TRBJ2-1 and V is TRBV30; possible D gene TRBD2, 7 bases. V shed 4 bases and J shed 1 base, with 11 bases lying between them. Per the germline V gene, CDR1 is GTSNPN and CDR2 is SVGIG (reference sequence). The CDR3 contains 14 residues. CDR3: CAWTGRGSYNEQFF. CDR3 sequence (DNA): TGTGCCTGGACGGGGAGGGGGTCCTACAATGAGCAGTTCTTC.

The chain has TRBV21-1 and TRBJ1-1; the table's D gene call, TRBD1, was not cross checked with the DNA. TRBV21-1 is termed a pseudogene. There are 14 residues in the CDR3. Here the CDR3 reads CASSTGQGTTEAFF. Here the CDR3 DNA reads TGTGCCAGCAGCACGGGACAGGGGACCACTGAAGCTTTCTTT.

A note on this clone: One base separates it from a far larger clone, so it is likely a read error. The CDR3 DNA is TGTGCCAGCAGTTCAGCCGGTCCTAACTACGAGCAGTACTTC. It specifies CASSSAGPNYEQYF. This chain joins TRBV27 and TRBJ2-7, with D uncertain. Trimming left V 4 bases short and J 3 bases short, with 13 bases between. Germline V gene sequence: CDR1 MNHEY, CDR2 SMNVEV (reference sequence). The CDR3 is made up of 14 amino acids.